The 23 T cell receptor beta chains below were found in one sample sequenced in a study of OX40 agonist ivuxolimab in advanced cancers. The library was produced with the immunoSEQ multiplex PCR assay. TCRdb mirrors the immuneACCESS table, restricted to in-frame sequences. Some clones are absent from its copies; in checked studies, under half trace to an unresolved V gene, and the reason for the others is unknown. Present in this sample are some 58,000 clones, around 81% of which were seen just once. Of the sample, 3% to 4.5% falls within the top ten clones. The sequencing used CD4+ or CD8+ T cells sorted from blood, collected in a trial of the OX40 agonist ivuxolimab. Source of these receptors: an adult with an advanced solid tumor such as melanoma, head and neck, liver or kidney cancer.

The CDR3 loop is CASRPGLAGDETQYF. The CDR3 nucleotides are TGTGCCAGCAGACCCGGACTAGCGGGAGACGAGACCCAGTACTTC. The chain uses TRBV27 and TRBJ2-5, with 13 bases fitting TRBD2. The junction had 6 bases not matched to a gene; V was cut back by 6 bases and J by 5 bases. Germline V gene lookup returns CDR1 MNHEY and CDR2 SMNVEV (reference sequence). This CDR3 spans 15 amino acids.

The V gene is TRBV7-8, the J gene TRBJ1-2; D is unresolved. Germline V gene data show CDR1 as SGHVS and CDR2 as FQNEAQ. The CDR3 sequence is 14 residues long. V shed 1 base and J shed 6 bases, with 12 bases lying between them. The CDR3 loop is CASSLVLSGDGYTF. For the CDR3, the DNA is TGTGCCAGCAGCTTAGTCCTTTCAGGAGATGGCTACACCTTC.

The V and J genes are TRBV5-1 and TRBJ1-4; the D gene is possibly TRBD1 (5 bases). V shed 2 bases and J shed 7 bases, with 15 bases lying between them. Germline V gene lookup returns CDR1 SGHRS and CDR2 YFSETQ. This CDR3 has 15 residues. CDR3 sequence reads: CASSFTGPDSEKLFF. The CDR3 bases are TGCGCCAGCAGCTTTACCGGGCCCGACAGTGAAAAACTGTTTTTT.

This clone was counted once. The V and J genes are TRBV6-4 and TRBJ2-2, with 8 bases matching TRBD2. This CDR3 is 17 amino acids long. V was pared by 11 bases and J by 3 bases, with 17 bases of the junction left unmatched. The germline V gene has CDR1 MRHNA and CDR2 SNTAGT. In DNA, the CDR3 is TGTGCCCTTCCGGGGGGGTCCTCCTCGCGAGACACCGGGGAGCTGTTTTTT. Its protein product is CALPGGSSSRDTGELFF.

This clone was counted between two and nine times. V usage is TRBV27 and J usage is TRBJ2-3; D possibly corresponds to TRBD2 (6 bases). This CDR3 comprises 17 residues. Trimming cost V 4 bases and J 1 base, with 18 bases left between them. Germline V gives CDR1 MNHEY, CDR2 SMNVEV (reference sequence). The CDR3 region is CASSSTRGGLGTDTQYF. CDR3 coding DNA: TGTGCCAGCAGTTCCACCCGAGGAGGGCTTGGCACAGATACGCAGTATTTT.

CDR3 sequence (DNA): TGTGCCAGTAGCCAAATTAGGACAGGTGGGGGCTATGGCTACACCTTC. Translating gives CASSQIRTGGGYGYTF. The chain has TRBV19 and TRBJ1-2, with 7 bases aligning to TRBD1. Germline V lookup: CDR1 LNHDA, CDR2 SQIVND (reference sequence). The CDR3 spans 16 residues. V dropped 6 bases and J dropped 4; count of bases not matched to a gene: 14.

The V and J genes are TRBV6-5 and TRBJ2-1; perhaps TRBD1 as D (5 bases). Trimming shortened V by 5 bases and J by 5 bases, and 7 bases separated the two germline ends. CDR1 and CDR2 (germline): MNHEY, SVGAGI. CDR3 length equals 12 residues. CDR3 DNA sequence: TGTGCCAGCAGTCAGACAGACAATGAGCAGTTCTTC. It codes for CASSQTDNEQFF.

CDR3 DNA sequence: TGTGCCAGCAGTGAATTAAGGGGGCATAGCGGCTACACCTTC. Protein product: CASSELRGHSGYTF. This chain uses TRBV6-1 with TRBJ1-2; 7 nucleotides align to TRBD1. CDR1 is MNHNS and CDR2 is SASEGT in the germline V gene. The CDR3 extends over 14 amino acids. Trimming cost V 2 bases and J 8 bases; bases outside gene matches: 8.

The rearrangement links TRBV5-5 to TRBJ2-7, with a possible D match to TRBD1 (5 bases). V was pared by 1 base and J by 1 base, with 12 bases between. Per germline, CDR1 SGHKS and CDR2 YYEKEE (reference sequence). This CDR3 contains 15 residues. The chain's CDR3 is CASSLQGHSSYEQYF. The CDR3 region has the DNA TGTGCCAGCAGCTTGCAAGGACATTCATCCTACGAGCAGTACTTC.

The chain combines TRBV5-1 with TRBJ2-6; TRBD1 agrees at 7 bases. Germline V gene sequence: CDR1 SGHRS, CDR2 YFSETQ. The V segment lost 4 bases and the J segment 0 bases; nucleotides outside the gene matches: 4. The CDR3 extends over 16 amino acids. In DNA, the CDR3 is TGCGCCAGCAGCCCTGGGGACAGCTCTGGGGCCAACGTCCTGACTTTC. Translated, it gives CASSPGDSSGANVLTF. Supplemented by reference TRBV5-1 and TRBJ2-6, the full variable domain reads KAGVTQTPRYLIKTRGQQVTLSCSPISGHRSVSWYQQTPGQGLQFLFEYFSETQRNKGNFPGRFSGRQFSNSRSEMNVSTLELGDSALYLCASSPGDSSGANVLTFGAGSRLTVL.

The chain employs TRBV5-1 and TRBJ2-2; D call uncertain. Germline CDR1 is SGHRS and CDR2 is YFSETQ. V lost 4 bases, J lost 4 bases, and 14 bases lay in between. CDR3 length: 15 amino acids. The CDR3 DNA reads as TGCGCCAGCAGCCTGTGGTCCCTCCCCACCGGGGAGCTGTTTTTT. Amino acid sequence: CASSLWSLPTGELFF.

This chain links TRBV28 with TRBJ1-4, with D maybe TRBD1 (5 bases). Per germline, CDR1 MDHEN and CDR2 SYDVKM. CDR3 length: 15 amino acids. V lost 3 bases to trimming and J lost 3 bases, with 11 bases between them. Written as DNA, the CDR3 is TGTGCCAGCAGTTTCCAGGGTGTGCCTAATGAAAAACTGTTTTTT. It encodes CASSFQGVPNEKLFF.

This clone was recorded only once. V and J are TRBV14 and TRBJ2-5; D may be TRBD2 (6 bases). CDR1 and CDR2 from the germline V gene are SGHDN and FVKESK. The CDR3 totals 14 residues. V lost 6 bases and J 0 bases, leaving 11 bases between the germline ends. The CDR3 DNA follows: TGTGCCAGCAGATCTAGCGATTACCAAGAGACCCAGTACTTC. Translation gives CASRSSDYQETQYF. The full variable domain, its missing parts supplied by reference TRBV14 and TRBJ2-5, is EAGVTQFPSHSVIEKGQTVTLRCDPISGHDNLYWYRRVMGKEIKFLLHFVKESKQDESGMPNNRFLAERTGGTYSTLKVQPAELEDSGVYFCASRSSDYQETQYFGPGTRLLVL.

This clone was picked up a small number of times. The genes are TRBV7-9 and TRBJ1-4; D call uncertain. Germline V CDR1 and CDR2: SEHNR, FQNEAQ (reference sequence). The CDR3 runs 16 residues. Trimming shortened V by 1 base and J by 5 bases, and 14 bases separated the two germline ends. The CDR3 DNA sequence: TGTGCCAGCAGCTTAGGTCTTTCGGGGAGAAATGAAAAACTGTTTTTT. Protein product: CASSLGLSGRNEKLFF.

The V gene is TRBV5-1, the J gene TRBJ2-3; D is undetermined. The CDR3 has 15 residues. Germline values: CDR1 SGHRS, CDR2 YFSETQ. V lost 0 bases and J 0 bases, leaving 8 bases between the germline ends. The CDR3 nucleotides are TGCGCCAGCAGCTTGGCCAGTGCTAGCACAGATACGCAGTATTTT. Translation: CASSLASASTDTQYF.

V and J are TRBV27 and TRBJ1-2; D might be TRBD1 (6 bases). The CDR3 is 13 amino acids. V lost 5 bases, J lost 5 bases, and 12 bases lay in between. Germline CDR1 and CDR2: MNHEY and SMNVEV (reference sequence). CDR3 in amino acids: CASSPQTGYGYTF. CDR3 coding DNA: TGTGCCAGCAGTCCACAGACAGGTTATGGCTACACCTTC.

The chain couples TRBV14 to TRBJ2-3, with D possibly being TRBD1 or TRBD2 (5 bases each). The CDR3 extends over 16 amino acids. The ends were cut back, 0 bases at V and 0 bases at J, with 10 bases in the middle. The germline gives CDR1 SGHDN, CDR2 FVKESK. The CDR3 sequence is CASSQDNRRSTDTQYF. The DNA for the CDR3 is TGTGCCAGCAGCCAAGATAACAGGAGGAGCACAGATACGCAGTATTTT.

The gene calls are TRBV6-6 and TRBJ1-5; perhaps TRBD1 as D (6 bases). Between the trimmed V and J ends, which lost 6 bases and 0 bases, there was a span of 15 bases. The CDR3 sequence is 16 residues long. Germline V lookup: CDR1 MNHNY, CDR2 SVGAGI (reference sequence). The CDR3 DNA sequence: TGTGCCAGCAGCCCCGGACAGCACAATAGCAATCAGCCCCAGCATTTT. This encodes CASSPGQHNSNQPQHF.

This chain connects TRBV6-4 to TRBJ2-2, with D unclear. This CDR3 contains 13 residues. With 2 bases removed from V and 3 bases from J, the gap between germline ends came to 4 bases. Germline V gives CDR1 MRHNA, CDR2 SNTAGT. In DNA form, the CDR3 reads TGTGCCAGCAGTGACGGACACACCGGGGAGCTGTTTTTT. This codes for CASSDGHTGELFF.

V is TRBV29-1 and J is TRBJ2-1; D is uncertain. CDR3 length: 16 residues. The V gene's germline CDR1 is SQVTM and CDR2 ANQGSEA. Deletions cut 5 bases from V and 3 bases from J, with 20 bases between. This chain's CDR3 is CSVPGPLTNLYNEQFF. The CDR3 DNA reads as TGCAGCGTTCCTGGACCCCTAACGAACCTCTACAATGAGCAGTTCTTC.

The rearrangement links TRBV5-1 to TRBJ2-1; D is ambiguous. CDR3 size: 13 residues. The V gene's germline CDR1 is SGHRS and CDR2 YFSETQ. V was shortened by 4 bases and J by 5 bases, with 10 bases between the two germline ends. This chain's CDR3 is CASSTRVDNEQFF. CDR3 DNA sequence: TGCGCCAGCAGCACCCGGGTCGACAATGAGCAGTTCTTC.

V gene TRBV6-1 combines with J gene TRBJ2-7, with no clear D. CDR1 and CDR2 from the germline V gene are MNHNS and SASEGT. The V end lost 11 bases, the J end lost 4 bases, and 21 bases lay between the germline ends. The CDR3 is made up of 14 amino acids. CDR3 nucleotides: TGTGCCGCCTCAGGAACCGGGTCGTCGTACGAGCAGTACTTC. Translated: CAASGTGSSYEQYF.

The V and J genes are TRBV5-6 and TRBJ2-3; tentatively, D is TRBD1 or TRBD2 (6 bases each). The CDR3 length is 17 residues. V lost 2 bases and J 1 base, leaving 17 bases between the germline ends. CDR1 is SGHDT, CDR2 YYEEEE, per germline. This CDR3 is CASSLGQGTYGTDTQYF. The CDR3 DNA reads as TGTGCCAGCAGCTTAGGTCAGGGGACTTACGGCACAGATACGCAGTATTTT.